These 32 T cell receptor beta chains were all obtained from the same sample, sequenced in a study of shared clonotypes between healthy human individuals. Clones were read by immunoSEQ multiplex PCR, and TCRdb kept only the in-frame ones, dropping some. The data show about 1 million clones, around four fifths seen once. The sequenced sample was memory CD4+ T cells sorted from blood. Subset defined: CD45RA-negative fraction. The receptors here all came from a man aged 18 to 35 in good health.

The CDR3 is CASSPRGISTFGSYNEQFF. In DNA, the CDR3 is TGTGCCAGTAGCCCACGCGGAATCTCAACCTTCGGCTCCTACAATGAGCAGTTCTTC. V is TRBV19 and J is TRBJ2-1, with D unresolved. This CDR3 region has 19 residues. The germline V gene encodes CDR1 LNHDA and CDR2 SQIVND (reference sequence). The V end lost 6 bases, the J end lost 0 bases, and 24 bases lay between the germline ends.

The J gene is TRBJ1-1, the V gene TRBV7-9; 7 bases match TRBD1. The J segment lost 11 bases and the V segment lost 1 base, leaving 1 base of the junction unmatched. Germline V gene lookup returns CDR1 SEHNR and CDR2 FQNEAQ (reference sequence). This CDR3 has 11 residues. The CDR3: CASSLEGAAFF. For the CDR3, the DNA is TGTGCCAGCAGCTTAGAGGGGGCGGCTTTCTTT.

The genes are TRBV6-1 and TRBJ2-3; no definite D call. There are 18 residues in the CDR3. CDR1 is MNHNS, CDR2 SASEGT, per germline. V lost 1 base and J lost 2, with 19 bases in between. The CDR3 spells CASSEVASSFGSTDTQYF. The DNA for the CDR3 is TGTGCCAGCAGTGAAGTGGCCAGTTCGTTCGGGTCCACAGATACGCAGTATTTT.

V usage is TRBV14 and J usage is TRBJ2-2; the D gene is possibly TRBD1 (5 bases). Trimming took 2 bases from V and 0 from J, leaving 7 bases between them. From germline, CDR1 is SGHDN and CDR2 FVKESK. The CDR3 length is 15 residues. The CDR3 DNA sequence: TGTGCCAGCAGCCAAATGACAGCGAACACCGGGGAGCTGTTTTTT. It yields the protein CASSQMTANTGELFF. Complete variable domain (other parts from reference TRBV14 and TRBJ2-2): EAGVTQFPSHSVIEKGQTVTLRCDPISGHDNLYWYRRVMGKEIKFLLHFVKESKQDESGMPNNRFLAERTGGTYSTLKVQPAELEDSGVYFCASSQMTANTGELFFGEGSRLTVL.

The chain carries TRBV2 and TRBJ1-2; no reliable D call. The germline CDR1 and CDR2 sequences are SNHLY and FYNNEI. Trimming removed 1 base at V and 4 bases at J, with 7 bases between. CDR3 length: 13 residues. The chain's CDR3 is CASSEGKAYGYTF. In DNA, the CDR3 is TGTGCCAGCAGTGAAGGGAAGGCCTATGGCTACACCTTC.

The chain uses TRBV7-8 and TRBJ2-7; TRBD1 matches at 8 bases. This CDR3 is 15 amino acids long. The V and J ends lost 2 bases and 2 bases, in that order; junction bases with no gene match: 5. The germline CDR1 and CDR2 sequences are SGHVS and FQNEAQ. The DNA for the CDR3 is TGTGCCAGCAGCTTACAGGGGGCGAGGCCCTACGAGCAGTACTTC. Amino acids: CASSLQGARPYEQYF.

Comments on this clone: Different DNA sequences within this sample yield the same CDR3. The rearrangement links TRBV18 to TRBJ2-5, with 7 bases matching TRBD1. J was trimmed by 5 bases and V by 0 bases; bases with no gene match: 3. This CDR3 region has 14 residues. CDR1 is KGHSH and CDR2 is LQKENI in the germline V gene. As DNA, the CDR3 is TGTGCCAGCTCACCACCGTCACAGGGGGAGACCCAGTACTTC. Encoded protein: CASSPPSQGETQYF.

The V and J genes are TRBV5-4 and TRBJ1-4, with D possibly matching TRBD1 (5 bases). The CDR3 sequence is 13 residues long. Germline V gene lookup returns CDR1 SGHNT and CDR2 YYREEE (reference sequence). V gave up 3 bases and J gave up 7 bases, with 10 bases separating them. The CDR3 DNA is TGTGCCAGCAGCTCGGGGCGTCTTGAAAAACTGTTTTTT. Its translation is CASSSGRLEKLFF. Variable domain in full (rest from reference TRBV5-4 and TRBJ1-4): ETGVTQSPTHLIKTRGQQVTLRCSSQSGHNTVSWYQQALGQGPQFIFQYYREEENGRGNFPPRFSGLQFPNYSSELNVNALELDDSALYLCASSSGRLEKLFFGSGTQLSVL.

The chain joins TRBV4-1 to TRBJ2-1; 8 positions match TRBD1. Trimming at V came to 4 bases and at J to 5 bases, leaving 16 bases not matched to a gene. Germline CDR1 and CDR2: MGHRA and YSYEKL. This CDR3 region has 18 residues. CDR3 residues: CASSRTLGGQETHNEQFF. The CDR3 DNA follows: TGCGCCAGCAGCCGCACCTTGGGGGGACAGGAAACCCACAATGAGCAGTTCTTC.

V and J are TRBV15 and TRBJ2-5, with D perhaps TRBD2 (5 bases). Trimming stripped 1 base from V and 5 bases from J, with 17 bases between. The CDR3 is 16 residues long. The germline V gene has CDR1 LNHNV and CDR2 YYDKDF (reference sequence). The CDR3 is CATSRADSGRRETQYF. Written as DNA, the CDR3 is TGTGCCACCAGCAGAGCGGACTCCGGTCGCAGGGAGACCCAGTACTTC.

This clone was seen a few times. The rearrangement uses TRBV5-1 and TRBJ2-3; possible D gene TRBD1, 6 bases. Looked up from germline, CDR1 is SGHRS and CDR2 is YFSETQ. The germline V and J ends were trimmed by 2 bases and 2 bases, with 12 bases remaining between them. The CDR3 consists of 15 residues. Here the CDR3 DNA reads TGCGCCAGCAGCTTCTCAGGGGCTTACACAGATACGCAGTATTTT. It encodes CASSFSGAYTDTQYF.

The genes are TRBV5-6 and TRBJ1-3; no reliable D call. V was trimmed by 0 bases and J by 2 bases, leaving 9 bases between them. CDR1 SGHDT and CDR2 YYEEEE come from the germline V gene. The CDR3 has 15 amino acids. The CDR3, as DNA: TGTGCCAGCAGCTTGGCACGAGGCACTGGAAACACCATATATTTT. It translates to CASSLARGTGNTIYF.

The chain carries TRBV9 and TRBJ2-5; D is unclear. Germline-derived CDR1 and CDR2 are SGDLS and YYNGEE. The CDR3 runs to 14 residues. V was trimmed by 3 bases and J by 2 bases, leaving 11 bases between them. CDR3 nucleotides: TGTGCCAGCAGCGCCCCCAGAGGACAAGAGACCCAGTACTTC. This translates into CASSAPRGQETQYF.

V gene TRBV11-3 combines with J gene TRBJ1-1; perhaps TRBD1 as D (5 bases). This CDR3 comprises 16 residues. Germline V CDR1 and CDR2: SGHNT, YENEEA. V was pared by 3 bases and J by 2 bases, with 16 bases between. CDR3 nucleotide sequence: TGTGCCAGCAGCTTTACCCCCGGGGGTGGAAACACTGAAGCTTTCTTT. Translated: CASSFTPGGGNTEAFF.

The chain joins TRBV9 to TRBJ2-1, with TRBD2 matching over 14 bases. CDR1 and CDR2 from the germline V gene are SGDLS and YYNGEE. The CDR3 is 16 amino acids. Trimming at V came to 4 bases and at J to 7 bases, leaving 7 bases not matched to a gene. CDR3 coding DNA: TGTGCCAGCAGCCCCCGGACTAGCGGGGGGATGAATGAGCAGTTCTTC. Amino acids: CASSPRTSGGMNEQFF.

This clone showed up just a few times. This chain connects TRBV29-1 to TRBJ1-1; D unclear. Per the germline V gene, CDR1 is SQVTM and CDR2 is ANQGSEA. V lost 5 bases and J lost 0, with 7 bases in between. The CDR3 length is 12 residues. The CDR3 DNA sequence: TGCAGCGTTATCCAGATGAACACTGAAGCTTTCTTT. Translation: CSVIQMNTEAFF. Looking up the rest from reference TRBV29-1 and TRBJ1-1 gives the full variable domain: SAVISQKPSRDICQRGTSLTIQCQVDSQVTMMFWYRQQPGQSLTLIATANQGSEATYESGFVIDKFPISRPNLTFSTLTVSNMSPEDSSIYLCSVIQMNTEAFFGQGTRLTVV.

This clone was seen a handful of times. The chain has TRBV27 and TRBJ2-4, with 11 bases aligning to TRBD1. Germline CDR1 reads MNHEY; CDR2 reads SMNVEV (reference sequence). The CDR3 extends over 18 amino acids. The junction had 9 bases not matched to a gene; V was cut back by 5 bases and J by 0 bases. The CDR3 DNA sequence: TGTGCCAGCAGTCCGTGGGACAGGGGGTCGCTAGCCAAAAACATTCAGTACTTC. Protein product: CASSPWDRGSLAKNIQYF.

This clone was picked up a small number of times. V gene TRBV14 combines with J gene TRBJ1-1, with D unresolved. Germline V CDR1 and CDR2: SGHDN, FVKESK. With 0 bases removed from V and 1 base from J, the gap between germline ends came to 15 bases. The CDR3 contains 17 residues. The CDR3 protein is CASSQEFSFGANTEAFF. The DNA for the CDR3 is TGTGCCAGCAGCCAAGAATTTTCATTTGGAGCGAACACTGAAGCTTTCTTT.

V and J are TRBV11-2 and TRBJ2-1; D gene unclear. Germline V gene data show CDR1 as SGHAT and CDR2 as FQNNGV. With 5 bases removed from V and 6 bases from J, the gap between germline ends came to 8 bases. This CDR3 region has 12 residues. The CDR3 DNA reads TGTGCCAGCAGCCTCCAGATCAATGAGCAGTTCTTC. Its protein is CASSLQINEQFF.

The gene calls are TRBV7-2 and TRBJ2-2; D is unresolved. The CDR3 has 13 residues. Germline CDR1 SGHTA, CDR2 FQGNSA. V lost 5 bases, J lost 1 base, and 5 bases lay in between. The CDR3 DNA reads TGTGCCAGCAGCATAAAGAACACCGGGGAGCTGTTTTTT. The encoded protein is CASSIKNTGELFF.

This chain connects TRBV2 to TRBJ2-5; unclear D gene. The CDR3 covers 13 residues. Trimming shortened V by 3 bases and J by 1 base, and 6 bases separated the two germline ends. Looked up from germline, CDR1 is SNHLY and CDR2 is FYNNEI. The CDR3 reads CASSDAVQETQYF. CDR3 DNA: TGTGCCAGCAGTGATGCAGTCCAAGAGACCCAGTACTTC.

CDR3 in amino acids: CASSLGLVFTDGTDTQYF. CDR3 nucleotide sequence: TGTGCCAGCAGTTTAGGCTTGGTTTTTACGGACGGCACAGATACGCAGTATTTT. The J gene is TRBJ2-3, the V gene TRBV28; no clear D. V lost 2 bases and J 1 base, leaving 19 bases between the germline ends. The germline V gene has CDR1 MDHEN and CDR2 SYDVKM. The CDR3 loop spans 18 amino acids.

V usage is TRBV5-1 and J usage is TRBJ2-2; D is undetermined. V was pared by 2 bases and J by 0 bases, with 14 bases between. The germline CDR1 and CDR2 sequences are SGHRS and YFSETQ. The CDR3 covers 17 residues. CDR3 DNA sequence: TGCGCCAGCAGCTTACGAAACCTCCCCACGAACACCGGGGAGCTGTTTTTT. Residues: CASSLRNLPTNTGELFF.

The chain has TRBV5-1 and TRBJ2-5, with unresolved D. The V gene's germline CDR1 is SGHRS and CDR2 YFSETQ. Trimming cost V 3 bases and J 5 bases, with 14 bases left between them. The CDR3 has 14 amino acids. CDR3 amino acids: CASSSYINGETQYF. The CDR3 bases are TGCGCCAGCAGCTCATACATAAACGGGGAGACCCAGTACTTC.

The CDR3 sequence is CASSISPVETQYF. The DNA for the CDR3 is TGTGCCAGTAGTATATCCCCGGTAGAGACCCAGTACTTC. This chain links TRBV19 with TRBJ2-5; D not resolved. Germline V gene data show CDR1 as LNHDA and CDR2 as SQIVND (reference sequence). Trimming took 2 bases from V and 4 from J, leaving 8 bases between them. The CDR3 totals 13 residues. Complete variable domain (other parts from reference TRBV19 and TRBJ2-5): DGGITQSPKYLFRKEGQNVTLSCEQNLNHDAMYWYRQDPGQGLRLIYYSQIVNDFQKGDIAEGYSVSREKKESFPLTVTSAQKNPTAFYLCASSISPVETQYFGPGTRLLVL.

The chain recombines TRBV7-2 with TRBJ2-3; D tentatively fits TRBD1 or TRBD2 (6 bases each). V shed 2 bases and J shed 5 bases, with 17 bases lying between them. The CDR3 has 16 amino acids. Germline CDR1 is SGHTA and CDR2 is FQGNSA. In DNA, the CDR3 is TGTGCCAGCAGCTTAAATCCGTGGGGGGCTGAAGATACGCAGTATTTT. It encodes CASSLNPWGAEDTQYF.

This clone was picked up many times. The chain employs TRBV5-6 and TRBJ2-2; the D is unclear. Germline CDR1 reads SGHDT; CDR2 reads YYEEEE. Trimming stripped 0 bases from V and 0 bases from J, with 6 bases between. The CDR3 totals 15 residues. The chain's CDR3 is CASSLAVSNTGELFF. The CDR3 DNA reads TGTGCCAGCAGCTTGGCCGTTTCGAACACCGGGGAGCTGTTTTTT.

This chain connects TRBV30 to TRBJ2-5; possibly TRBD2 for D (6 bases). The assigned J gene may be wrong: the sequence end matches TRBJ2-7 better. The length of the CDR3 is 11 residues. Germline V gene data show CDR1 as GTSNPN and CDR2 as SVGIG (reference sequence). CDR3 region: CAWGRFYEQYF. As DNA, the CDR3 is TGTGCCTGGGGGAGGTTTTACGAGCAGTACTTC.

V is TRBV15 and J is TRBJ2-5; D remains unclear. Trimming removed 4 bases at V and 5 bases at J, with 14 bases between. The CDR3 covers 14 residues. Germline CDR1 and CDR2: LNHNV and YYDKDF (reference sequence). The CDR3 coding sequence is TGTGCCACCAGCACTTGGGGAAAACGGGAGACCCAGTACTTC. Protein: CATSTWGKRETQYF.

Of note for this clone: Distinct nucleotide sequences in the sample also encode this CDR3. This chain uses TRBV27 with TRBJ2-7; no reliable D call. V lost 6 bases and J lost 5, with 17 bases in between. The CDR3 spans 14 residues. Germline V gene sequence: CDR1 MNHEY, CDR2 SMNVEV (reference sequence). The CDR3 spells CASSLLRALHEQYF. The CDR3, as DNA: TGTGCCAGCAGCTTACTAAGGGCTCTCCACGAGCAGTACTTC.

The V gene is TRBV11-3, the J gene TRBJ1-1; D perhaps matches TRBD1 (5 bases). This CDR3 is 14 amino acids long. The germline gives CDR1 SGHNT, CDR2 YENEEA. Trimming stripped 5 bases from V and 5 bases from J, with 15 bases between. CDR3 bases: TGTGCCAGCAGCCCATCTCAGGGTTGGACTGAAGCTTTCTTT. It is translated as CASSPSQGWTEAFF. Full variable domain (outside the CDR3, taken from reference TRBV11-3 and TRBJ1-1): EAGVVQSPRYKIIEKKQPVAFWCNPISGHNTLYWYLQNLGQGPELLIRYENEEAVDDSQLPKDRFSAERLKGVDSTLKIQPAELGDSAVYLCASSPSQGWTEAFFGQGTRLTVV.

The chain joins TRBV7-6 to TRBJ1-4; D is unclear. V was cut by 1 base and J by 4 bases, with 7 bases left in between. There are 14 residues in the CDR3. Germline V lookup: CDR1 SGHVS, CDR2 FNYEAQ. The CDR3 DNA is TGTGCCAGCAGCTTAGGGCAGATTAATGAAAAACTGTTTTTT. Its protein is CASSLGQINEKLFF.